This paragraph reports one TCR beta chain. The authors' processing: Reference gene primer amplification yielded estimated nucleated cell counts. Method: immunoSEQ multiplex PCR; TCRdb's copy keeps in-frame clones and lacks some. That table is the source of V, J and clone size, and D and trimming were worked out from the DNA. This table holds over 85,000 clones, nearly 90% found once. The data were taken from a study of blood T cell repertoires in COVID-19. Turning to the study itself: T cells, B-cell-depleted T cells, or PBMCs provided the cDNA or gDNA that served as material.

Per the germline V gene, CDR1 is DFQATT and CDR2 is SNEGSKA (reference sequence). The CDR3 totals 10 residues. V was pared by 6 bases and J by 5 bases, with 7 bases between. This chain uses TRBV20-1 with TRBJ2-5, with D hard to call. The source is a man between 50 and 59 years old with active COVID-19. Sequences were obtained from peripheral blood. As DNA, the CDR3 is TGCAGTGCCAGCGCGGAGACCCAGTACTTC. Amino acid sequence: CSASAETQYF.